This TCR beta chain was identified in a study of blood T cell repertoires in COVID-19. Study summary: Donors in the United States, Italy and Spain gave samples during acute or convalescent COVID-19. From T cells, B-cell-depleted T cells, or PBMCs came the material, which was cDNA or gDNA.

CDR1 is SGHVS, CDR2 FNYEAQ, per germline. V was shortened by 1 base and J by 1 base, with 10 bases between the two germline ends. CDR3 length: 15 amino acids. Original handling: It was from reference gene primer amplification that nucleated cell counts were estimated. Some clones are missing from TCRdb's copy, which holds only in-frame ones; the method was immunoSEQ multiplex PCR. V, J and clone size are taken as reported in that table, and D and trimming were inferred from the DNA itself. The sample lists 150,000 or so clones, under 90% occurring once. Membership in each cohort depended on participant-reported clinical history. This clone was seen a single time.

The sequenced sample was PBMCs or T cells enriched from blood (not recorded which). The chain joins TRBV7-6 to TRBJ1-1; no clear D gene. This TCR came from a man in his fifties or sixties who had recovered from COVID-19. Here the CDR3 DNA reads TGTGCCAGCAGCTTAGTAGTGTCCGGGAACACTGAAGCTTTCTTT. It codes for CASSLVVSGNTEAFF.